One sample yielded the 8 T cell receptor beta chains listed below, sequenced in a study of blood T cell repertoires in COVID-19. Only in-frame clones appear in the TCRdb table, and some are missing; sequencing was by immunoSEQ multiplex PCR. Of approximately 210,000 clones listed, about 91% are singletons. Sequencing was performed on peripheral blood. These receptor sequences come from a man aged 18 to 29 with active or convalescent COVID-19.

The chain employs TRBV27 and TRBJ1-2, with D possibly being TRBD1 (6 bases). Looked up from germline, CDR1 is MNHEY and CDR2 is SMNVEV (reference sequence). The CDR3 has 13 amino acids. V was cut by 5 bases and J by 6 bases, with 13 bases left in between. In DNA, the CDR3 is TGTGCCAGCAGTATCCAGGGGCGGGATGGCTACACCTTC. Protein product: CASSIQGRDGYTF.

This chain connects TRBV7-7 to TRBJ2-6; 11 bases are shared with TRBD1. Trimming took 3 bases from V and 2 from J; bases not matched to a gene: 3. This CDR3 is 17 amino acids long. CDR1 is SSHAT and CDR2 is FNYEAQ in the germline V gene (reference sequence). This CDR3 is CASSFGQGAPGANVLTF. In nucleotides, the CDR3 is TGTGCCAGCAGCTTCGGACAGGGGGCGCCTGGGGCCAACGTCCTGACTTTC.

The chain has TRBV7-2 and TRBJ2-7, with D tentatively TRBD1 (6 bases). In germline, CDR1 is SGHTA, CDR2 FQGNSA. V was pared by 5 bases and J by 7 bases, with 18 bases between. This CDR3 comprises 14 residues. The CDR3 sequence is CASSLRWGQGEQYF. Written as DNA, the CDR3 is TGTGCCAGCAGCCTTCGGTGGGGGCAGGGGGAGCAGTACTTC.

This chain joins TRBV5-1 and TRBJ2-3, with TRBD1 as a possible D gene (5 bases). Trimming shortened V by 5 bases and J by 0 bases, and 13 bases separated the two germline ends. The germline gives CDR1 SGHRS, CDR2 YFSETQ. The CDR3 has 15 residues. The DNA of the CDR3 is TGCGCCAGCAGACAGGTTTCTCTTAGCACAGATACGCAGTATTTT. Translating it yields CASRQVSLSTDTQYF.

The genes are TRBV10-3 and TRBJ1-1, with D possibly matching TRBD1 (5 bases). The germline V gene has CDR1 ENHRY and CDR2 SYGVKD. V lost 8 bases to trimming and J lost 1 base, with 5 bases between them. The CDR3 length is 11 residues. The CDR3 region is CAIGANTEAFF. The CDR3 bases are TGTGCCATCGGGGCGAACACTGAAGCTTTCTTT.

This clone was observed a single time. The genes are TRBV11-2 and TRBJ1-2, with D perhaps TRBD1 (6 bases). CDR1 and CDR2 from the germline V gene are SGHAT and FQNNGV. CDR3 length: 14 residues. The V and J ends lost 0 bases and 7 bases respectively, with 12 bases between them. The CDR3 protein is CASSLEAGGGGYTF. The CDR3 nucleotides read TGTGCCAGCAGCTTAGAAGCGGGGGGCGGTGGCTACACCTTC.

This clone appeared a few times. The J gene is TRBJ2-7, the V gene TRBV6-5; 11 nucleotides align to TRBD1. The germline V gene has CDR1 MNHEY and CDR2 SVGAGI. This CDR3 spans 14 amino acids. The V gene end was trimmed by 6 bases and the J gene end by 4 bases; junction bases not matched to a gene: 5. The CDR3 loop is CASRQGQGVYEQYF. As DNA, the CDR3 is TGTGCCAGCAGACAGGGACAGGGGGTTTACGAGCAGTACTTC.

This clone was recorded only once. The chain couples TRBV28 to TRBJ2-7, with 7 bases lining up with TRBD1. The CDR3 spans 16 residues. The ends lost 8 bases at V and 1 base at J; junction bases unmatched: 14. Germline assignment: CDR1 MDHEN and CDR2 SYDVKM. Written as DNA, the CDR3 is TGTGCCAGCGGTAACCCACAGGGGTTAAGATCCTACGAGCAGTACTTC. As protein: CASGNPQGLRSYEQYF.